This note documents a single TCR beta chain sequence. Measured with immunoSEQ multiplex PCR; TCRdb has only the in-frame clones, and not every one. The sample carries hundreds of thousands of clones, 88% recorded once. This sample is part of a study of shared T cell receptors in the human thymus. CDR3 size: 16 residues. V lost 6 bases to trimming and J lost 4 bases; unmatched junction nucleotides: 12. Germline V CDR1 and CDR2: MDHEN, SYDVKM. The data also belong to a second study, concerning human thymus T cells. That paper states: Corrective heart surgery yielded the resections from which the thymus tissue came. Highly overlapping thymic repertoires among unrelated individuals were reported in related research.

This clonotype was obtained from a boy younger than two with a congenital heart defect. Material: thymocytes. The chain has TRBV28 and TRBJ1-3; the match to TRBD1 covers 7 bases. The CDR3: CASRMITGDPGNTIYF. CDR3 nucleotides: TGTGCCAGCAGGATGATAACAGGGGACCCCGGAAACACCATATATTTT. The full variable domain, its missing parts supplied by reference TRBV28 and TRBJ1-3, is DVKVTQSSRYLVKRTGEKVFLECVQDMDHENMFWYRQDPGLGLRLIYFSYDVKMKEKGDIPEGYSVSREKKERFSLILESASTNQTSMYLCASRMITGDPGNTIYFGEGSWLTVV.